One and the same sample provided the 12 T cell receptor beta chains below, sequenced in a study of regulatory T cells in long-lasting Graves disease. Through Arm-PCR of CDR3 regions and iRepertoire HTBI primers, TCR beta libraries were built. From the multiplex PCR reads, TCRdb called clonotypes with MiXCR, one entry per CDR3 protein. The sample lists 400,000 or so distinct CDR3 sequences, around 20% seen once, with more than 20% in the top ten. The time point denotes: persistent/refractory GD, antithyroid drugs over 5 years with positive TRAb. The TCR library was prepared using RNA isolated from PBMCs. Sequences were derived from peripheral blood mononuclear cells (PBMCs), sampled when the disease was refractory, from a patient treated with antithyroid drugs. These receptors were collected from a female donor with Graves disease.

V is TRBV3-2 and J is TRBJ2-5. TRBV3-2 is noted as a pseudogene. The CDR3 totals 14 residues. The CDR3, as DNA: TGTGCCAGCAGCCAAGGATCTAGAGTAGGGACCCAGTACTTC. It is translated as CASSQGSRVGTQYF.

The genes are TRBV25-1 and TRBJ1-1; D remains unclear. The germline V and J ends were trimmed by 4 bases and 1 base, with 13 bases remaining between them. Germline V gene data show CDR1 as MGHDK and CDR2 as SYGVNS. This CDR3 region has 15 residues. CDR3 nucleotide sequence: TGTGCCAGCAGTGGGCAGTTAACGGGGAACACTGAAGCTTTCTTT. It encodes CASSGQLTGNTEAFF.

The genes are TRBV5-1 and TRBJ2-2; D perhaps matches TRBD1 (5 bases). Germline CDR1 is SGHRS and CDR2 is YFSETQ. Trimming took off 4 bases at V and 5 bases at J, with 12 bases between the two ends. The CDR3 contains 14 residues. DNA for the CDR3: TGCGCCAGCAGCCCCCAGACAGATACCGGGGAGCTGTTTTTT. As protein: CASSPQTDTGELFF.

On this clonotype: Given the absence of the conserved phenylalanine or tryptophan at the CDR3 end, a read error is likely. The CDR3 DNA reads TGTGCCAGCAGCTTAGATAATCCCCTGACAGGGGGCGAGTCGTATAGCAATCAGCCCCAGCATTAT. Encoded protein: CASSLDNPLTGGESYSNQPQHY. V and J are TRBV11-2 and TRBJ1-5; 10 nucleotides line up with TRBD1. CDR3 size: 22 residues. The junction had 17 bases not matched to a gene; V was cut back by 0 bases and J by 0 bases. Germline loops: CDR1 SGHAT, CDR2 FQNNGV.

Details on this clonotype: Compared with germline, one end of the junction differs, possibly owing to a read error. The chain uses TRBV10-3 and TRBJ2-2; 7 nucleotides line up with TRBD1. The CDR3 covers 16 residues. Looked up from germline, CDR1 is ENHRY and CDR2 is SYGVKD. The CDR3 protein is CAISDRTGANTRELFF. Here the CDR3 DNA reads TGTGCCATCAGTGACCGGACAGGCGCGAACACCAGGGAGCTGTTTTTT.

This clonotype was counted between two and nine times. Here the CDR3 reads CASSSRAGTSTEAFF. The CDR3 nucleotides read TGTGCCAGCAGTTCAAGGGCAGGGACCTCCACTGAAGCTTTCTTT. The chain carries TRBV27 and TRBJ1-1; weak D call: TRBD1 (5 bases). This CDR3 region has 15 residues. V lost 4 bases and J lost 4, with 16 bases in between. The germline gives CDR1 MNHEY, CDR2 SMNVEV (reference sequence).

V gene TRBV3-1 combines with J gene TRBJ2-2, with D perhaps matching TRBD2 (5 bases). The CDR3 contains 14 residues. Germline V gene sequence: CDR1 LGHDT, CDR2 YNNKEL (reference sequence). With 6 bases removed from V and 6 bases from J, the gap between germline ends came to 14 bases. CDR3 amino acids: CASSPGLLAGELFF. The CDR3 coding sequence is TGTGCCAGCAGTCCTGGACTGTTAGCCGGGGAGCTGTTTTTT.

This clonotype occurred a few times. The rearrangement joins TRBV12-5 to TRBJ2-2; unclear D gene. Between the trimmed V and J ends, which lost 3 bases and 6 bases, there was a span of 5 bases. The germline gives CDR1 LGHNT, CDR2 FRNRAP. CDR3 length equals 12 residues. In DNA form, the CDR3 reads TGTGCTAGTGGTTTTCAGGCCGGGGAGCTGTTTTTT. Amino acid sequence: CASGFQAGELFF.

The sample holds many counts of this clonotype. The CDR3 protein is CSVEPTGWETQYF. CDR3 in DNA: TGCAGCGTTGAGCCAACAGGGTGGGAGACCCAGTACTTC. The rearrangement joins TRBV29-1 to TRBJ2-5, with a weak D call TRBD1 (6 bases). Trimming left V 3 bases short and J 5 bases short, with 13 bases between. Germline loops: CDR1 SQVTM, CDR2 ANQGSEA. This CDR3 region has 13 residues.

The chain has TRBV13 and TRBJ2-7, with TRBD1 as a possible D gene (5 bases). The CDR3 is 19 amino acids. The germline V and J ends were trimmed by 4 bases and 3 bases, with 28 bases remaining between them. Looked up from germline, CDR1 is PRHDT and CDR2 is FYEKMQ (reference sequence). The CDR3 DNA is TGTGCCAGCAGCTCCCGGTCGGCAGGGCCGCTTCCGGTGGTCTACGAGCAGTACTTC. It encodes CASSSRSAGPLPVVYEQYF.

This clonotype was counted a single time. The chain employs TRBV4-1 and TRBJ2-7; 13 bases line up with TRBD2. The V segment lost 5 bases and the J segment 4 bases; nucleotides outside the gene matches: 5. Germline values: CDR1 MGHRA, CDR2 YSYEKL. This CDR3 is built from 15 residues. The CDR3, as DNA: TGCGCCAGCAGCTACACTAGCGGGAGGGGTTACGAGCAGTACTTC. Translating it yields CASSYTSGRGYEQYF.

The J gene is TRBJ1-3, the V gene TRBV5-1, with 9 nucleotides matching TRBD1. V lost 1 base, J lost 6 bases, and 8 bases stayed unmatched. The CDR3 sequence is 16 residues long. The V gene's germline CDR1 is SGHRS and CDR2 YFSETQ. The DNA of the CDR3 is TGCGCCAGCAGCTTGACTCCTACAGGGGGCTTAAACACCATATATTTT. It codes for CASSLTPTGGLNTIYF.